This passage covers 28 T cell receptor beta chains from one sample sequenced in a study of cytomegalovirus exposure and HLA in healthy donors. PCR was performed using 60 Vbeta and 13 Jbeta primers. Method: immunoSEQ multiplex PCR; TCRdb's copy keeps in-frame clones and lacks some. The sample yields some 110,000 clones, about 80% seen once. The specimen sequenced was PBMCs. All receptors come from a woman between 18 and 29 years old in good health and CMV-seropositive.

J is TRBJ1-1 and V is TRBV7-9; 10 bases line up with TRBD1. The CDR3 loop spans 16 amino acids. Per germline, CDR1 SEHNR and CDR2 FQNEAQ (reference sequence). V trimming: 6 bases; J trimming: 5 bases; junction bases outside the gene matches: 12. CDR3 coding DNA: TGTGCCAGCAGGCCAGACAGGGGGCGCGGCTTGACTGAAGCTTTCTTT. Translating gives CASRPDRGRGLTEAFF. Using reference TRBV7-9 and TRBJ1-1 for the parts outside the CDR3, the full variable domain is DTGVSQNPRHKITKRGQNVTFRCDPISEHNRLYWYRQTLGQGPEFLTYFQNEAQLEKSRLLSDRFSAERPKGSFSTLEIQRTEQGDSAMYLCASRPDRGRGLTEAFFGQGTRLTVV.

The genes are TRBV5-1 and TRBJ2-5, with 10 bases that match TRBD2. From germline, CDR1 is SGHRS and CDR2 YFSETQ. V lost 1 base, J lost 5 bases, and 11 bases stayed unmatched. CDR3 length: 17 residues. The CDR3 bases are TGCGCCAGCAGCTTGACATTAGCGGGAGGAAGTAGGGAGACCCAGTACTTC. Encoded protein: CASSLTLAGGSRETQYF.

The chain carries TRBV2 and TRBJ2-7, with TRBD2 matching 7 bases. CDR1 SNHLY and CDR2 FYNNEI come from the germline V gene. V lost 8 bases and J lost 6; bases outside the gene matches: 10. This CDR3 region has 13 residues. The CDR3 protein is CASGGNGGGEQYF. CDR3 DNA: TGTGCCAGCGGGGGGAATGGCGGGGGCGAGCAGTACTTC.

In this sample, this clone turned up many times. The rearrangement joins TRBV5-5 to TRBJ2-5, with unresolved D. The V end lost 6 bases, the J end lost 5 bases, and 17 bases lay between the germline ends. This CDR3 has 14 residues. In germline, CDR1 is SGHKS, CDR2 YYEKEE (reference sequence). The CDR3 region has the DNA TGTGCCAGCACCCCAACCCCCGGCAGGGAGACCCAGTACTTC. It codes for CASTPTPGRETQYF.

Only one count was recorded for this clone. The rearrangement uses TRBV9 and TRBJ2-7, with 8 bases lining up with TRBD2. Trimming took 5 bases from V and 4 from J; bases not matched to a gene: 8. This CDR3 spans 14 amino acids. The V gene's germline CDR1 is SGDLS and CDR2 YYNGEE. The CDR3 here is CASSVGGGLYEQYF. DNA of the CDR3: TGTGCCAGCAGTGTCGGGGGGGGGCTATACGAGCAGTACTTC.

The V call is TRBV27, the J call TRBJ1-1; 7 bases line up with TRBD1. CDR3 size: 15 residues. Losses at the gene ends were 5 bases for V and 4 bases for J; bases not matched to a gene: 10. Germline values: CDR1 MNHEY, CDR2 SMNVEV (reference sequence). The CDR3 spells CASSVPGQVGTEAFF. The CDR3 region has the DNA TGTGCCAGCAGTGTACCAGGACAGGTGGGCACTGAAGCTTTCTTT.

The J gene is TRBJ1-5, the V gene TRBV27; 7 nucleotides line up with TRBD1. CDR1 MNHEY and CDR2 SMNVEV come from the germline V gene (reference sequence). After removal of 4 bases from V and 3 bases from J, the junction contained 3 bases not matched to a gene. The CDR3 is 14 amino acids. DNA for the CDR3: TGTGCCAGCAGTTGGGGACAGTCCAATCAGCCCCAGCATTTT. The encoded protein is CASSWGQSNQPQHF.

The chain links TRBV5-1 to TRBJ1-4; tentatively, D is TRBD1 (5 bases). Germline-derived CDR1 and CDR2 are SGHRS and YFSETQ. The V and J ends lost 0 bases and 5 bases respectively, with 11 bases between them. This CDR3 has 15 amino acids. The CDR3 loop is CASSLVAGQNEKLFF. The DNA of the CDR3 is TGCGCCAGCAGCTTGGTGGCAGGGCAAAATGAAAAACTGTTTTTT.

In DNA form, the CDR3 reads TGTGCCAGCCTTACAGAGAACACTGAAGCTTTCTTT. Translated: CASLTENTEAFF. The V and J genes are TRBV28 and TRBJ1-1; D is ambiguous. This CDR3 comprises 12 residues. Looked up from germline, CDR1 is MDHEN and CDR2 is SYDVKM. Trimming stripped 8 bases from V and 1 base from J, with 8 bases between. Variable domain in full (rest from reference TRBV28 and TRBJ1-1): DVKVTQSSRYLVKRTGEKVFLECVQDMDHENMFWYRQDPGLGLRLIYFSYDVKMKEKGDIPEGYSVSREKKERFSLILESASTNQTSMYLCASLTENTEAFFGQGTRLTVV.

The chain is built from TRBV9 and TRBJ2-7; D is perhaps TRBD2 (6 bases). CDR1 is SGDLS and CDR2 is YYNGEE in the germline V gene. V dropped 3 bases and J dropped 6 bases, with 19 bases sitting between them. This CDR3 spans 15 amino acids. The CDR3 is CASSARGLARGEQYF. CDR3 nucleotide sequence: TGTGCCAGCAGCGCGAGGGGACTCGCTAGGGGCGAGCAGTACTTC.

The chain has TRBV28 and TRBJ1-5, with D unclear. The CDR3 contains 13 residues. Trimming took 1 base from V and 16 from J, leaving 17 bases between them. Germline-derived CDR1 and CDR2 are MDHEN and SYDVKM. The CDR3 bases are TGTGCCAGCAGTTTATTGGGAGTCGAGGGTCCCCATTTT. It translates to CASSLLGVEGPHF.

The chain employs TRBV30 and TRBJ1-5; 7 bases are a match to TRBD1. There are 14 residues in the CDR3. V gave up 3 bases and J gave up 3 bases; unmatched junction bases: 5. CDR1 is GTSNPN and CDR2 is SVGIG in the germline V gene (reference sequence). CDR3 protein: CAWRKTGNNQPQHF. The CDR3 DNA follows: TGTGCCTGGAGGAAGACAGGGAACAATCAGCCCCAGCATTTT.

The CDR3 reads CASTASFVADTQYF. CDR3 bases: TGTGCCAGTACCGCCTCCTTTGTAGCAGATACGCAGTATTTT. The chain uses TRBV11-3 and TRBJ2-3; D gene uncertain. Trimming left V 9 bases short and J 4 bases short, with 17 bases between. Germline CDR1 reads SGHNT; CDR2 reads YENEEA. The CDR3 consists of 14 residues.

This rearrangement joins TRBV30 to TRBJ1-5; D is uncertain. The CDR3 is 12 residues long. Germline values: CDR1 GTSNPN, CDR2 SVGIG (reference sequence). V lost 5 bases and J lost 4, with 9 bases in between. For the CDR3, the DNA is TGTGCCTGGGGACTGGATAATCAGCCCCAGCATTTT. Protein sequence: CAWGLDNQPQHF.

The rearrangement joins TRBV2 to TRBJ2-3; 8 positions match TRBD2. Looked up from germline, CDR1 is SNHLY and CDR2 is FYNNEI. Losses at the gene ends were 9 bases for V and 3 bases for J; bases not matched to a gene: 11. The CDR3 has 15 amino acids. This chain's CDR3 is CASPPSGLLTDTQYF. The CDR3 DNA follows: TGTGCCAGTCCACCTAGCGGGTTATTGACAGATACGCAGTATTTT.

This clone showed up just a few times. This chain links TRBV6-5 with TRBJ1-4; 7 bases match TRBD1. The CDR3 contains 15 residues. Germline lookup yields CDR1 MNHEY and CDR2 SVGAGI. V shed 2 bases and J 4 bases; nucleotides not matched to a gene: 4. The CDR3 here is CASSYTGQINEKLFF. The DNA of the CDR3 is TGTGCCAGCAGTTACACGGGACAGATTAATGAAAAACTGTTTTTT.

This chain joins TRBV5-1 and TRBJ2-5, with TRBD2 matching 11 bases. TRBJ2-7 explains the end of the DNA better; the J call may be wrong. The CDR3 covers 14 residues. CDR1 and CDR2 from the germline V gene are SGHRS and YFSETQ. CDR3 amino acids: CASSTGTSGYEQYF. The CDR3 DNA sequence: TGCGCCAGCAGCACCGGGACTAGCGGCTACGAGCAGTACTTC.

This chain joins TRBV11-2 and TRBJ1-2, with D uncertain. There are 14 residues in the CDR3. V was trimmed by 1 base and J by 0 bases, leaving 6 bases between them. Germline CDR1 SGHAT, CDR2 FQNNGV. CDR3 DNA sequence: TGTGCCAGCAGCTTAGCTGCGGCTAACTATGGCTACACCTTC. Translating gives CASSLAAANYGYTF.

The rearrangement links TRBV7-9 to TRBJ1-2; 7 nucleotides match TRBD1. The CDR3 covers 17 residues. From germline, CDR1 is SEHNR and CDR2 FQNEAQ (reference sequence). J gave up 2 bases and V 4 bases, and 13 bases lay outside the gene matches. The CDR3 coding sequence is TGTGCCAGCAGCTCACGGGGACAGAAGGAGGTGAACTATGGCTACACCTTC. As protein: CASSSRGQKEVNYGYTF.

This chain links TRBV2 with TRBJ1-2, with 7 bases aligning to TRBD1. Germline CDR1 is SNHLY and CDR2 is FYNNEI. The CDR3 is 13 amino acids. The V gene end was trimmed by 8 bases and the J gene end by 8 bases; junction bases not matched to a gene: 11. The CDR3: CASLRTGSGGYTF. DNA of the CDR3: TGTGCCAGCCTCAGGACAGGCTCGGGAGGCTACACCTTC.

The chain has TRBV6-5 and TRBJ2-7; the D gene is possibly TRBD2 (6 bases). Germline V gene data show CDR1 as MNHEY and CDR2 as SVGAGI. This CDR3 spans 15 amino acids. Trimming cost V 7 bases and J 3 bases, with 19 bases left between them. CDR3 bases: TGTGCCAGCACCCCTCATTGGGACTCTGACTACGAGCAGTACTTC. Protein sequence: CASTPHWDSDYEQYF.

V gene TRBV30 combines with J gene TRBJ2-7; 7 bases map to TRBD1. The CDR3 loop spans 14 amino acids. V was pared by 5 bases and J by 2 bases, with 9 bases of the junction left unmatched. The germline V gene has CDR1 GTSNPN and CDR2 SVGIG (reference sequence). CDR3 region: CAWPTGTATYEQYF. The CDR3 coding sequence is TGTGCCTGGCCGACCGGGACAGCAACCTACGAGCAGTACTTC.

This clone has a single count. A junction end diverges from the germline sequence, so it may reflect a read error. The chain is built from TRBV30 and TRBJ1-4, with D unclear. The CDR3 sequence is 13 residues long. Germline V gene lookup returns CDR1 GTSNPN and CDR2 SVGIG (reference sequence). The DNA of the CDR3 is TGTGCCTGGAGTAGGCTGACTAATGGAAAACTGTTTTTT. Its translation: CAWSRLTNGKLFF. Looking up the rest from reference TRBV30 and TRBJ1-4 gives the full variable domain: SQTIHQWPATLVQPVGSPLSLECTVEGTSNPNLYWYRQAAGRGLQLLFYSVGIGQISSEVPQNLSASRPQDRQFILSSKKLLLSDSGFYLCAWSRLTNGKLFFGSGTQLSVL.

The V and J genes are TRBV18 and TRBJ1-1; D is unclear. The CDR3 is 14 residues long. Germline V gene sequence: CDR1 KGHSH, CDR2 LQKENI. The V and J ends lost 6 bases and 3 bases respectively, with 14 bases between them. The CDR3 DNA sequence: TGTGCCAGCTCCCGACTACGGGAGGACACTGAAGCTTTCTTT. Residues: CASSRLREDTEAFF.

The chain combines TRBV27 with TRBJ2-7, with 14 bases matching TRBD2. Germline CDR1 is MNHEY and CDR2 is SMNVEV (reference sequence). Losses at the gene ends were 5 bases for V and 4 bases for J; bases not matched to a gene: 4. This CDR3 contains 15 residues. CDR3 in amino acids: CASSPGTSGSYEQYF. The CDR3 bases are TGTGCCAGCAGTCCCGGGACTAGCGGGAGTTACGAGCAGTACTTC.

This clone has just a few counts. V and J are TRBV5-1 and TRBJ1-4; D is unclear. With 3 bases removed from V and 7 bases from J, the gap between germline ends came to 19 bases. The germline V gene encodes CDR1 SGHRS and CDR2 YFSETQ. This CDR3 comprises 16 residues. CDR3 region: CASSSLPASEGEKLFF. In DNA form, the CDR3 reads TGCGCCAGCAGCTCACTACCGGCCTCCGAGGGTGAAAAACTGTTTTTT.

The table lists this clone with a count of one. This chain connects TRBV30 to TRBJ2-5; TRBD1 matches at 8 bases. The length of the CDR3 is 17 residues. With 4 bases clipped from V and 1 base from J, the junction kept 14 bases outside the gene matches. CDR1 is GTSNPN and CDR2 is SVGIG in the germline V gene (reference sequence). The CDR3 nucleotides are TGTGCCTGGACGACAGGGGCGATGAGTGGGTTCCAAGAGACCCAGTACTTC. Its translation is CAWTTGAMSGFQETQYF.

This clone came up a few times. The chain joins TRBV7-9 to TRBJ1-1; D remains ambiguous. V was trimmed by 1 base and J by 4 bases, leaving 4 bases between them. CDR3 length: 12 residues. CDR1 is SEHNR, CDR2 FQNEAQ, per germline (reference sequence). This CDR3 reads CASSLGSTEAFF. In DNA, the CDR3 is TGTGCCAGCAGCTTAGGCAGCACTGAAGCTTTCTTT.